This TCR beta chain is drawn from a study of T cell responses to AZD1222 COVID-19 vaccine. Study outcomes and limitations: Mostly white British, mostly female donors; authors suggested clonal diversity may be underestimated. With two AZD1222 doses given, Spike-specific TCR breadth and depth both rose. It was only a handful of AZD1222 recipients who were seropositive at baseline.

The CDR3 is made up of 14 amino acids. Trimming took 4 bases from V and 5 from J, leaving 13 bases between them. Looked up from germline, CDR1 is SGHNT and CDR2 is YYREEE (reference sequence). Profiling relied on immunoSEQ multiplex PCR, and the TCRdb table lists in-frame clones only, not all of them. The table shows 150,000 to 200,000 clones, with approximately 88% occurring only once. With respect to this clone: The antigen is not known.

The sequenced sample was peripheral blood, obtained on day 0 of AZD1222 vaccination. The source of this sequence is an adult in good health. The chain joins TRBV5-4 to TRBJ1-5; D may be TRBD1 (5 bases). The CDR3 coding sequence is TGTGCCAGCAGCATTAGGGGACGGGATCAGCCCCAGCATTTT. This codes for CASSIRGRDQPQHF.